The 2 T cell receptor beta chains below come from one sample, sequenced in a study of T cells after yellow fever vaccination. TCRdb used MiXCR to reprocess the 5' RACE reads, holding one entry per CDR3 protein. The sample has approximately 610,000 distinct CDR3 sequences; 17% are singletons. Sequenced material: PBMCs, taken less than 6 days after the first yellow fever vaccination. The source of these receptors is a man aged 18-30 years who received the YFV17D yellow fever vaccine.

Only one count was recorded for this clonotype. J is TRBJ2-1 and V is TRBV5-4, with D perhaps matching TRBD1 (6 bases). This CDR3 region has 16 residues. The germline CDR1 and CDR2 sequences are SGHNT and YYREEE (reference sequence). V was cut by 0 bases and J by 9 bases, with 19 bases left in between. CDR3 region: CASSLGAIGGRGEQFF. In DNA, the CDR3 is TGTGCCAGCAGCTTGGGGGCGATTGGGGGCCGGGGTGAGCAGTTCTTC.

This clonotype was counted many times. The V call is TRBV12-3 or TRBV12-4, the J call TRBJ2-7, with D possibly being TRBD2 (6 bases). Trimming took off 6 bases at V and 2 bases at J, with 14 bases between the two ends. The CDR3 is 14 amino acids. The CDR3 spells CASRSRPGAYEQYF. The CDR3 coding sequence is TGTGCCAGCAGATCGCGGCCGGGGGCCTACGAGCAGTACTTC.